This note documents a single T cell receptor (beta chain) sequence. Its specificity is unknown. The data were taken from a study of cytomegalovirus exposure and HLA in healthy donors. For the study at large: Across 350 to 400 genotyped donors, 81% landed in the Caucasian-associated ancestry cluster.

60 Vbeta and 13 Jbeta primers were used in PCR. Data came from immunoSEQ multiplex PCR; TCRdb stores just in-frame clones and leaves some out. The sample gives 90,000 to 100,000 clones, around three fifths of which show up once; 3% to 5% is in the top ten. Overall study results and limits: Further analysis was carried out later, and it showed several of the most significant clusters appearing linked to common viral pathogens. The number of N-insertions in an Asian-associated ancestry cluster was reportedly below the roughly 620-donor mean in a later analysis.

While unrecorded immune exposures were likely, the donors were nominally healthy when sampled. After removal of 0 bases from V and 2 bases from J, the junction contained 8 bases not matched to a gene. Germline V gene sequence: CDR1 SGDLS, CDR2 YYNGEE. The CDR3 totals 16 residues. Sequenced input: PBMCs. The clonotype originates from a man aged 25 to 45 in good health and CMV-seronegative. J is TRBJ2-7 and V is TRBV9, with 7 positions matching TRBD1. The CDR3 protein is CASSVGPGTAPYEQYF. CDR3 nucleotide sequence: TGTGCCAGCAGCGTAGGGCCCGGGACAGCTCCCTACGAGCAGTACTTC.